The text below deals with one T cell receptor beta chain. As yet, its antigen is unknown. The CDR3 has 17 residues. CDR1 MNHNS and CDR2 SASEGT come from the germline V gene. Between the trimmed V and J ends, which lost 3 bases and 0 bases, there was a span of 15 bases. The sample belongs to a study of T cell responses to AZD1222 COVID-19 vaccine. Overall study results and limits: White British ancestry dominated among donors, who included more females, and clonal diversity was possibly underestimated.

This table comes from immunoSEQ multiplex PCR, and its TCRdb copy is limited to in-frame clones, with some not included. Of roughly 140,000 clones in the sample, around 91% were seen once. The V gene is TRBV6-1, the J gene TRBJ2-4; weak D call: TRBD2 (5 bases). The specimen was peripheral blood, collected on day 0 of AZD1222 vaccination. The sequence was collected from an adult in good health. CDR3 amino acids: CASSEFIGVLAKNIQYF. As DNA, the CDR3 is TGTGCCAGCAGTGAGTTTATCGGGGTTCTAGCCAAAAACATTCAGTACTTC.